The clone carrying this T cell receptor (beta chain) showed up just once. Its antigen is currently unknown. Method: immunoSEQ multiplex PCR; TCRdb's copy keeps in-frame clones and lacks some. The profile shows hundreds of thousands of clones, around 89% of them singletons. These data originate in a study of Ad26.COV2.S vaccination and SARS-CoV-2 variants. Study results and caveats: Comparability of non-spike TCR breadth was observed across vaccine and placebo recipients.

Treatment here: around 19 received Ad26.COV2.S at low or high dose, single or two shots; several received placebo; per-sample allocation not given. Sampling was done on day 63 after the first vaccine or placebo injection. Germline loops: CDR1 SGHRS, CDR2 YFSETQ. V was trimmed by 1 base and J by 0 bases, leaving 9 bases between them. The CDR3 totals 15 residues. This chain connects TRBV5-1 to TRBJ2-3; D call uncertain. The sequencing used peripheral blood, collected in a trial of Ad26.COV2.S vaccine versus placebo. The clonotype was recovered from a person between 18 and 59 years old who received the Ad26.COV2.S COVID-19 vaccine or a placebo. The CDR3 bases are TGCGCCAGCAGCTTGCAGTCCACTAGCACAGATACGCAGTATTTT. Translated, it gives CASSLQSTSTDTQYF. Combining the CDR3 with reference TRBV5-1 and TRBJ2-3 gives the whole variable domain KAGVTQTPRYLIKTRGQQVTLSCSPISGHRSVSWYQQTPGQGLQFLFEYFSETQRNKGNFPGRFSGRQFSNSRSEMNVSTLELGDSALYLCASSLQSTSTDTQYFGPGTRLTVL.